One TCR beta chain is described in this entry. As yet, its antigen is unknown. Germline V gene data show CDR1 as SGHRS and CDR2 as YFSETQ. The CDR3 is made up of 15 amino acids. V dropped 0 bases and J dropped 2; count of bases not matched to a gene: 4. The table came from immunoSEQ multiplex PCR; TCRdb's copy has only in-frame clones and leaves some out. The table records approximately 1.5 million clones, under 99% of them present only once. The entry originates in a study of shared clonotypes between healthy human individuals. Study context: There were three CD4 naive, three CD4 memory, two CD8 naive and one CD8 memory plates per donor.

Broader study findings: Blood was the only sampled material, and tissue repertoires likely differ.

Sequencing was performed on naive CD4+ T cells sorted from blood. Subset denoted: CD45RA+ positively selected. The chain employs TRBV5-1 and TRBJ2-5, with 7 bases fitting TRBD2. This TCR derives from a man under 40 in good health. CDR3 amino acids: CASSLGGTTQETQYF. CDR3 sequence (DNA): TGCGCCAGCAGCTTGGGAGGGACTACACAAGAGACCCAGTACTTC.